This is a list of T cell receptor beta chains from one sample in a study of cytomegalovirus exposure and HLA in healthy donors. Assay used: immunoSEQ multiplex PCR; TCRdb lists only in-frame clones, some missing. The sample lists 100,000 to 150,000 clones; approximately 74% were seen once. Input material: PBMCs. The origin of the receptors is a male donor in good health and CMV-seronegative. Each CDR3 is given with its conserved first and last residue. A D gene is named only where the DNA matches it firmly. Only part of the rows carry a size: once, few, many, or a class if the clone is expanded.

d_gene,v_gene,abundance,j_gene,CDR3nt,CDR3aa
NA,TRBV2,NA,TRBJ2-5,TGTGCCAGCAGGGAAACAGGGCAGGAGACCCAGTACTTC,CASRETGQETQYF
TRBD1,TRBV7-8,NA,TRBJ1-6,TGTGCCAGCAGCTCCCGGGACAGGGCACTCCTCCACTTT,CASSSRDRALLHF
TRBD1,TRBV5-4,few,TRBJ2-5,TGTGCCAGCACCCGGACAGGCAGTTACGAGGAGCAGTACTTC,CASTRTGSYEEQYF
TRBD1,TRBV6-1,NA,TRBJ2-5,TGTGCCAGCAGTTTTTGGACAGGGAAAGAGACCCAGTACTTC,CASSFWTGKETQYF
NA,TRBV28,NA,TRBJ2-7,TGTGCCAGCAACCCAGCGGGTGGGTACGAGCAGTACTTC,CASNPAGGYEQYF
NA,TRBV5-4,NA,TRBJ2-5,TGTGCCAGCACCATGGGTGGAGTACTTCAAGAGACCCAGTACTTC,CASTMGGVLQETQYF
NA,TRBV29-1,NA,TRBJ2-5,TGCAGCGTTGGCCGCCCGGGACTGAAAAAAGAGACCCAGTACTTC,CSVGRPGLKKETQYF
TRBD2,TRBV29-1,NA,TRBJ2-1,TGCAGCGTTGTGGGGACTAGCGGGAGTCACTACAATGAGCAGTTCTTC,CSVVGTSGSHYNEQFF
NA,TRBV5-1,NA,TRBJ2-1,TGCGCCAGCAGCTTCGGCCTAACCGGGGATGAGCAGTTCTTC,CASSFGLTGDEQFF
NA,TRBV30,NA,TRBJ2-3,TGTGCCTGGAGTCTCCTAGGTAGAGATACGCAGTATTTT,CAWSLLGRDTQYF
TRBD2,TRBV5-1,NA,TRBJ2-2,TGCGCCAGCAGCTTGAGCGGGAAAAGCGGGGAGCTGTTTTTT,CASSLSGKSGELFF
NA,TRBV18,once,TRBJ2-5,TGTGCCAGCTCACCACAAGGCGGGGAGACCCAGTACTTC,CASSPQGGETQYF
TRBD1,TRBV27,NA,TRBJ2-7,TGTGCCAGCAGTTTGACAGGGGCCTACGAGCAGTACTTC,CASSLTGAYEQYF
NA,TRBV18,NA,TRBJ2-3,TGTGCCAGCTCACCACCGGGGCCCACAGATACGCAGTATTTT,CASSPPGPTDTQYF
NA,TRBV2,NA,TRBJ1-2,TGTGCCAGCAGTGCCTACCCCCGGGACTGTACCTTC,CASSAYPRDCTF
TRBD1,TRBV2,NA,TRBJ2-5,TGTGCCACCGGGAAGACAGGGGGAGAGACCCAGTACTTC,CATGKTGGETQYF
TRBD1,TRBV7-9,NA,TRBJ2-7,TGTGCCAGCAGGTGGGACAGGGCCCCCTACGAGCAGTACTTC,CASRWDRAPYEQYF
NA,TRBV9,NA,TRBJ1-4,TGTGCCAGCAGCGTCCGGAGTGGGACTAATGAAAAACTGTTTTTT,CASSVRSGTNEKLFF
TRBD2,TRBV4-3,few,TRBJ2-5,TGCGCCAGCAGCCGAATAGCGGGGGAGGGAGAGACCCAGTACTTC,CASSRIAGEGETQYF
NA,TRBV6-4,NA,TRBJ2-1,TGTGCCAGCAGTGGGGGGGGGCAGTCAGAAGCCTACAATGAGCAGTTCTTC,CASSGGGQSEAYNEQFF
TRBD2,TRBV4-2,few,TRBJ2-5,TGTGCCAGCAGCCAAGCTGGCGGGGGGGCCCCTCAACAAGAGACCCAGTACTTC,CASSQAGGGAPQQETQYF
TRBD2,TRBV4-3,NA,TRBJ2-3,TGCGCCAGCAGCCAAGATTGGGGGACTAGCGGGGGGCGTAGCACAGATACGCAGTATTTT,CASSQDWGTSGGRSTDTQYF
TRBD2,TRBV28,NA,TRBJ2-5,TGTGCCAGCAGTCCCCGGGGGGAAGAGACCCAGTACTTC,CASSPRGEETQYF
TRBD1,TRBV28,NA,TRBJ1-1,TGTGCCAGCAGTTCGGCTGGACAGGGCGGTTTCTTT,CASSSAGQGGFF
NA,TRBV6-6,NA,TRBJ1-2,TGTGCCAGCACCTTTAGCCCCGAAGCTAACTATGGCTACACCTTC,CASTFSPEANYGYTF
TRBD2,TRBV2,NA,TRBJ2-5,TGTGCCAGCAGTGAAAGGGTAGCGGGAAAGGAGACCCAGTACTTC,CASSERVAGKETQYF
TRBD2,TRBV9,once,TRBJ2-1,TGTGCCAGCAGCCCAGAGGTGGGGGTCCTAGCGGAGGGCAATGAGCAGTTCTTC,CASSPEVGVLAEGNEQFF
NA,TRBV7-3,NA,TRBJ2-3,TGTGCCAGCAGCTTAAGGGGAGATGATACGCAGTATTTT,CASSLRGDDTQYF
TRBD1,TRBV6-6,NA,TRBJ1-2,TGTGCCAGCAGTTATACCGGGACAGACTCTAACTATGGCTACACCTTC,CASSYTGTDSNYGYTF
TRBD2,TRBV7-2,NA,TRBJ2-7,TGTGCCAGCAGCCCTCGACTAGCGGGTGGATACGAGCAGTACTTC,CASSPRLAGGYEQYF
NA,TRBV29-1,NA,TRBJ1-2,TGCAGCGTTGACCCCGGGCAGGGGCGTGGCTACACCTTC,CSVDPGQGRGYTF
TRBD2,TRBV6-1,NA,TRBJ2-7,TGTGCCAGCAGACTAGCGGGAGGGCCCTCCTACGAGCAGTACTTC,CASRLAGGPSYEQYF
NA,TRBV10-3,NA,TRBJ2-3,TGTGCCATCAGCCCCAGGTCCACAGATACGCAGTATTTT,CAISPRSTDTQYF
TRBD1,TRBV29-1,NA,TRBJ1-1,TGCAGCGTTGAGCCCAGGGGGGCGAACACTGAAGCTTTCTTT,CSVEPRGANTEAFF
TRBD2,TRBV7-6,NA,TRBJ2-3,TGTGCCAGCAGCCCTGGACTAGCGGTCCGGACGCAGTATTTT,CASSPGLAVRTQYF
TRBD1,TRBV28,NA,TRBJ1-6,TGTGCCAGCAGTTCACACCATGGACAGGGCTCCTATAATTCACCCCTCCACTTT,CASSSHHGQGSYNSPLHF
NA,TRBV28,once,TRBJ2-3,TGTGCCAGTAAAGGGGGTTGGGGCACAGATACGCAGTATTTT,CASKGGWGTDTQYF
NA,TRBV30,NA,TRBJ2-5,TGTGCCTGGAGTCCGGCAGGGGTCGCCCAGTACTTC,CAWSPAGVAQYF
TRBD2,TRBV14,NA,TRBJ2-7,TGTGCCAGCAGCCAAGCCGGGCCACTAGCGGGTTTCTCCTACGAGCAGTACTTC,CASSQAGPLAGFSYEQYF
TRBD2,TRBV7-6,NA,TRBJ2-7,TGTGCCAGCAGCTCGATGGGGGGGGACGAGCAGTACTTC,CASSSMGGDEQYF
TRBD1,TRBV4-2,NA,TRBJ1-6,TGTGCCAGCAGCCACGGACAGGGCATGGATTCACCCCTCCACTTT,CASSHGQGMDSPLHF
NA,TRBV7-8,NA,TRBJ2-1,TGTGCCAGCAGCTCACGGGGAGATGAGCAGTTCTTC,CASSSRGDEQFF
TRBD1,TRBV7-9,NA,TRBJ1-1,TGTGCCAGCAGCTCCCTCACAGGGGATACTGAAGCTTTCTTT,CASSSLTGDTEAFF
TRBD1,TRBV30,NA,TRBJ1-1,TGTGCCTGCCGTTACCCGGGACAGGGGAACACTGAAGCTTTCTTT,CACRYPGQGNTEAFF